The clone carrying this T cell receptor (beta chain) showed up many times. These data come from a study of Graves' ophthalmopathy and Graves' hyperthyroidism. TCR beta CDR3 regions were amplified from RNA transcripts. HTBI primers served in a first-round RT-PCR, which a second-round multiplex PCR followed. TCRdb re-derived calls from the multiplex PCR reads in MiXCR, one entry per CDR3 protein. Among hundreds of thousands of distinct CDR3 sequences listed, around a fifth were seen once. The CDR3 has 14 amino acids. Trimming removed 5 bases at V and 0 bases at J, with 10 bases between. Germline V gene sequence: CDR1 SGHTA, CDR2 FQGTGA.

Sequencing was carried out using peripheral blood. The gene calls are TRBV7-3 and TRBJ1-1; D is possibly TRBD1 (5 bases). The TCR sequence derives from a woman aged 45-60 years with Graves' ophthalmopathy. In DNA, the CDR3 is TGTGCCAGCAGCCCCGAGGGGATGAACACTGAAGCTTTCTTT. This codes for CASSPEGMNTEAFF.